These T cell receptor beta chains were read from a single sample in a study of shared clonotypes between healthy human individuals. Assay: immunoSEQ multiplex PCR; the TCRdb copy retains only in-frame clones and omits some. The sample includes some 1,600,000 clones, approximately 98% seen only once; the top ten take roughly 0.42%. The sample consisted of naive CD4+ T cells sorted from blood. The receptors originated from a young man in good health. Both conserved end residues are part of each CDR3. Each record gives: D gene, clone size, J gene, V gene, CDR3 length, CDR3 protein, CDR3 DNA. D genes are given only for firm matches. The listing skips clone size in some rows; elsewhere it reads once, few, many or a size class.

>TRBD2|-|TRBJ2-3|TRBV7-7|15
CASSRSGSRTDTQYF
TGTGCCAGCAGCCGTAGCGGGAGCAGGACAGATACGCAGTATTTT
>-|-|TRBJ1-5|TRBV19|13
CASSMRDNQPQHF
TGTGCCAGTAGTATGCGGGACAATCAGCCCCAGCATTTT
>-|-|TRBJ2-2|TRBV7-2|12
CASSFRTGELFF
TGTGCCAGCAGCTTCCGAACCGGGGAGCTGTTTTTT
>TRBD2|-|TRBJ2-2|TRBV2|12
CATGRGTGELFF
TGTGCCACCGGGAGGGGTACCGGGGAGCTGTTTTTT
>-|-|TRBJ2-1|TRBV28|14
CATGRGDRDNEQFF
TGTGCCACCGGAAGGGGGGACCGCGACAATGAGCAGTTCTTC
>TRBD2|-|TRBJ2-1|TRBV29-1|15
CSALLIAGVHNEQFF
TGCAGCGCTCTCTTAATAGCGGGAGTTCACAATGAGCAGTTCTTC
>-|-|TRBJ2-1|TRBV9|15
CASSVGVSEYNEQFF
TGTGCCAGCAGCGTAGGGGTTAGCGAGTACAATGAGCAGTTCTTC
>-|-|TRBJ2-7|TRBV5-1|17
CASSIGFGGGLGYEQYF
TGCGCCAGCAGCATAGGGTTTGGGGGAGGATTGGGCTACGAGCAGTACTTC
>TRBD1|-|TRBJ2-3|TRBV28|16
CASSPSGTGPMHTQYF
TGTGCCAGCAGCCCATCCGGGACAGGACCCATGCATACGCAGTATTTT
>-|-|TRBJ2-3|TRBV7-9|14
CASSLGSPSDTQYF
TGTGCCAGCAGCTTAGGCTCACCCTCAGATACGCAGTATTTT
>-|-|TRBJ1-1|TRBV18|13
CASSPRPNTEAFF
TGTGCCAGCTCACCACGCCCGAACACTGAAGCTTTCTTT
>TRBD2|-|TRBJ2-2|TRBV7-8|16
CASSSLSGSGTGELFF
TGTGCCAGCAGCTCCTTAAGCGGGAGTGGCACCGGGGAGCTGTTTTTT
>-|-|TRBJ1-5|TRBV2|15
CASSSMTGVGQPQHF
TGTGCCAGCAGTTCAATGACCGGGGTCGGTCAGCCCCAGCATTTT
>TRBD1|once|TRBJ2-2|TRBV18|15
CASAGGQGNTGELFF
TGTGCCAGCGCAGGAGGACAGGGGAACACCGGGGAGCTGTTTTTT
>-|-|TRBJ1-1|TRBV10-2|13
CASKVTGDTEAFF
TGCGCCAGCAAAGTGACGGGGGACACTGAAGCTTTCTTT
>-|-|TRBJ1-1|TRBV12-5|11
CASGSTEEAFF
TGTGCTAGTGGTTCGACCGAGGAGGCTTTCTTT
>TRBD2|-|TRBJ2-2|TRBV9|15
CASSPVAGQTGELFF
TGTGCCAGCAGTCCGGTAGCGGGTCAGACCGGGGAGCTGTTTTTT